The next 21 T cell receptor beta chains were all read from a single sample in a study of blood T cell repertoires in COVID-19. Sequencing was performed with immunoSEQ multiplex PCR; in TCRdb, only in-frame clones are kept and a portion is missing. The sample carries approximately 90,000 clones, more than 75% recorded once. The material sequenced was peripheral blood. All receptors come from a human donor in a cohort sampled during active COVID-19.

V and J are TRBV4-3 and TRBJ2-1, with D perhaps matching TRBD2 (5 bases). This CDR3 contains 16 residues. The V and J ends lost 1 base and 0 bases respectively, with 10 bases between them. The germline CDR1 and CDR2 sequences are LGHNA and YSLEER. The CDR3: CASSQGGATSYNEQFF. CDR3 in DNA: TGCGCCAGCAGCCAAGGGGGAGCTACCTCCTACAATGAGCAGTTCTTC.

The chain has TRBV9 and TRBJ1-2; TRBD1 might be the D (5 bases). V was pared by 4 bases and J by 2 bases, with 15 bases between. The CDR3 spans 15 residues. Per germline, CDR1 SGDLS and CDR2 YYNGEE. The DNA for the CDR3 is TGTGCCAGCAGCCCTACCGGGGGGTCAAACTATGGCTACACCTTC. It yields the protein CASSPTGGSNYGYTF.

V and J are TRBV5-1 and TRBJ2-3; 9 bases are a match to TRBD2. Germline assignment: CDR1 SGHRS and CDR2 YFSETQ. The CDR3 totals 17 residues. With V trimmed by 0 bases and J by 2 bases, 7 bases remained unmatched. The CDR3 region has the DNA TGCGCCAGCAGCTTGGCCGGGGCTAGCGGGAACACAGATACGCAGTATTTT. It translates to CASSLAGASGNTDTQYF.

The chain links TRBV11-1 to TRBJ1-1; possible D gene TRBD1, 5 bases. This CDR3 region has 13 residues. V shed 4 bases and J shed 5 bases, with 11 bases lying between them. Germline CDR1 reads SGHAT; CDR2 reads FQDESV (reference sequence). CDR3 sequence reads: CASSSFGGTEAFF. CDR3 in DNA: TGTGCCAGCAGCTCGTTCGGGGGGACTGAAGCTTTCTTT.

The table lists this clone with a count of one. V gene TRBV7-9 combines with J gene TRBJ1-1, with D unclear. With 3 bases removed from V and 1 base from J, the gap between germline ends came to 6 bases. This CDR3 comprises 13 residues. Per germline, CDR1 SEHNR and CDR2 FQNEAQ (reference sequence). The DNA for the CDR3 is TGTGCCAGCAGCTTCCCGAGGAACACTGAAGCTTTCTTT. The encoded protein is CASSFPRNTEAFF.

This clone was seen a handful of times. This chain connects TRBV18 to TRBJ2-5; 7 nucleotides align to TRBD1. Looked up from germline, CDR1 is KGHSH and CDR2 is LQKENI. The CDR3 totals 17 residues. The V and J ends lost 4 bases and 3 bases, in that order; junction bases with no gene match: 14. DNA for the CDR3: TGTGCCAGCTCACAAGAGACCGGGACAGAACTTAAAGAGACCCAGTACTTC. Its translation is CASSQETGTELKETQYF.

Worth noting for this clone: At one of its ends the junction is not consistent with the germline gene, which may arise from a read error. The chain joins TRBV27 to TRBJ2-1; tentative D call: TRBD2 (6 bases). The CDR3 length is 13 residues. Per germline, CDR1 MNHEY and CDR2 SMNVEV (reference sequence). The CDR3 coding sequence is TGTGCCAGCAGTTTAATTCGGGAGATTATCCTGGTCTTC. Protein sequence: CASSLIREIILVF.

Details on this clone: In the same sample, other DNA sequences code for this CDR3. The genes are TRBV9 and TRBJ1-2, with TRBD1 matching over 8 bases. Germline V gene lookup returns CDR1 SGDLS and CDR2 YYNGEE. The CDR3 is 14 amino acids. Germline trimming cut 0 bases from V and 5 bases from J; bases unmatched to any gene: 3. The CDR3 here is CASSVGTGSYGYTF. The CDR3 nucleotides are TGTGCCAGCAGCGTAGGGACAGGGTCTTATGGCTACACCTTC.

V is TRBV19 and J is TRBJ1-5; D is uncertain. CDR1 is LNHDA and CDR2 is SQIVND in the germline V gene (reference sequence). V lost 4 bases and J 2 bases, leaving 9 bases between the germline ends. The CDR3 loop spans 14 amino acids. For the CDR3, the DNA is TGTGCCAGTAGTAATGGGCTCGGCAATCAGCCCCAGCATTTT. It specifies CASSNGLGNQPQHF.

This rearrangement joins TRBV24-1 to TRBJ2-5, with 7 bases fitting TRBD2. CDR3 length equals 15 residues. From germline, CDR1 is KGHDR and CDR2 SFDVKD. J gave up 4 bases and V 4 bases, and 8 bases lay outside the gene matches. CDR3 nucleotides: TGTGCCACCAGTGACTCACCTGGGGGGGGAGAGACCCAGTACTTC. Protein sequence: CATSDSPGGGETQYF.

On this clone itself: Sequence at one end of the junction differs from germline and may be a read error. The J gene is TRBJ2-5, the V gene TRBV19; D gene ambiguous. This CDR3 comprises 12 residues. CDR1 LNHDA and CDR2 SQIVND come from the germline V gene (reference sequence). The CDR3 DNA follows: TGTGCCAGTAGTATCCACCAGGAGACCCAGTACTTC. It translates to CASSIHQETQYF.

The V gene is TRBV6-5, the J gene TRBJ1-2; D is undetermined. The CDR3 runs to 12 residues. Trimming stripped 7 bases from V and 5 bases from J, with 11 bases between. The germline V gene has CDR1 MNHEY and CDR2 SVGAGI. This CDR3 reads CASTLEGYGYTF. The CDR3 DNA sequence: TGTGCCAGCACCTTAGAGGGTTATGGCTACACCTTC.

This clone turned up a few times. The V and J genes are TRBV4-2 and TRBJ2-7; D may be TRBD1 (5 bases). The germline V and J ends were trimmed by 1 base and 1 base, with 11 bases remaining between them. The CDR3 contains 15 residues. Germline V gene data show CDR1 as LGHNA and CDR2 as YNFKEQ. In DNA form, the CDR3 reads TGTGCCAGCAGCCAAGCTACAGGATTGTCCTACGAGCAGTACTTC. Protein sequence: CASSQATGLSYEQYF.

The chain employs TRBV19 and TRBJ1-4; D gene unclear. The V gene lost 2 bases and the J gene lost 8 bases, with 18 bases spanning the gap. The CDR3 spans 16 residues. In germline, CDR1 is LNHDA, CDR2 SQIVND (reference sequence). The CDR3 here is CASSISSGPSAEKLFF. The CDR3 DNA sequence: TGTGCCAGTAGTATAAGTTCTGGGCCGAGTGCCGAAAAACTGTTTTTT.

The rearrangement links TRBV4-3 to TRBJ2-3; 7 bases map to TRBD1. The CDR3 loop spans 15 amino acids. CDR1 and CDR2 (germline): LGHNA, YSLEER. Germline trimming cut 2 bases from V and 6 bases from J; bases unmatched to any gene: 8. CDR3 nucleotide sequence: TGCGCCAGCAGCCAATTGTTAGGGGGCGAGGATACGCAGTATTTT. Encoded protein: CASSQLLGGEDTQYF.

The chain joins TRBV11-2 to TRBJ2-7, with D possibly TRBD1 on 6 matching bases. Per the germline V gene, CDR1 is SGHAT and CDR2 is FQNNGV. The CDR3 sequence is 14 residues long. Trimming removed 7 bases from V and 5 bases from J, with 18 bases in between. CDR3 residues: CASTSWAGAHEQYF. CDR3 nucleotides: TGTGCCAGCACCTCGTGGGCAGGGGCCCACGAGCAGTACTTC.

The chain joins TRBV21-1 to TRBJ2-1; TRBD2, as called in the table, went unchecked against the DNA. TRBV21-1 is listed as a pseudogene. CDR3 length: 17 residues. The CDR3 region has the DNA TGTGCCAGCAGCGCACTTAAGGGACTAGCGGGATACAATGAGCAGTTCTTC. Its translation: CASSALKGLAGYNEQFF.

This clone was detected once. This sequence joins TRBV4-3 and TRBJ2-3; 7 positions agree with TRBD1. The length of the CDR3 is 15 residues. CDR1 and CDR2 (germline): LGHNA, YSLEER. The trim removed 4 bases at V and 0 bases at J, leaving 4 bases unmatched. The CDR3 reads CASSLRDRSTDTQYF. CDR3 nucleotides: TGCGCCAGCAGCCTACGGGACAGAAGCACAGATACGCAGTATTTT.

In this sample, this clone turned up a few times. The chain employs TRBV18 and TRBJ2-1; 10 positions agree with TRBD2. CDR3 size: 18 residues. Germline V lookup: CDR1 KGHSH, CDR2 LQKENI. The junction had 12 bases not matched to a gene; V was cut back by 1 base and J by 6 bases. CDR3 sequence: CASSPRASGSVGGNEQFF. CDR3 DNA: TGTGCCAGCTCACCACGGGCTAGCGGGAGTGTTGGGGGCAATGAGCAGTTCTTC.

This sequence joins TRBV28 and TRBJ2-7; 10 bases match TRBD1. The junction had 9 bases not matched to a gene; V was cut back by 5 bases and J by 2 bases. This CDR3 region has 16 residues. Germline lookup yields CDR1 MDHEN and CDR2 SYDVKM. CDR3 in amino acids: CASSPTGGLTTYEQYF. The CDR3 region has the DNA TGTGCCAGCAGTCCGACAGGGGGCCTTACCACCTACGAGCAGTACTTC.

The rearrangement joins TRBV18 to TRBJ1-1; 8 nucleotides line up with TRBD1. In germline, CDR1 is KGHSH, CDR2 LQKENI. The CDR3 covers 15 residues. Losses at the gene ends were 3 bases for V and 4 bases for J; bases not matched to a gene: 7. CDR3 protein: CASSPPDRGGTEAFF. The CDR3 DNA reads TGTGCCAGCTCACCTCCCGACAGGGGTGGCACTGAAGCTTTCTTT.